These 27 T cell receptor beta chains share one sample of origin, sequenced in a study of T-cell memory formation after mild COVID-19. TCRdb processed the 5' RACE reads anew with MiXCR; each CDR3 protein has one entry. The table has 150,000 to 200,000 distinct CDR3 sequences, around a tenth seen once. The source material was PBMCs or a T cell subset sorted from them (not recorded which). These receptors came from a man between 18 and 29 years old who had mild COVID-19 (a few samples of this study predate the infection). Cell type and time point are not known.

This clonotype was counted once. The chain joins TRBV12-3 or TRBV12-4 to TRBJ2-7; 9 nucleotides line up with TRBD1. There are 16 residues in the CDR3. V shed 3 bases and J 2 bases; nucleotides not matched to a gene: 8. This CDR3 is CASSLWGQGPTYEQYF. CDR3 coding DNA: TGTGCCAGCAGTTTGTGGGGACAGGGACCTACCTACGAGCAGTACTTC.

This clonotype was recorded many times. The V and J genes are TRBV4-2 and TRBJ2-5; a possible D gene is TRBD2 (7 bases). The CDR3 covers 17 residues. Germline assignment: CDR1 LGHNA and CDR2 YNFKEQ. The V and J ends lost 0 bases and 6 bases respectively, with 20 bases between them. The CDR3 is CASSQEGGVAGAQTQYF. CDR3 in DNA: TGTGCCAGCAGCCAAGAGGGAGGCGTGGCGGGGGCACAGACCCAGTACTTC.

This clonotype was recorded at least ten times. The J gene is TRBJ2-2, the V gene TRBV19; the D gene is possibly TRBD1 (6 bases). The CDR3 covers 15 residues. V shed 3 bases and J shed 3 bases, with 11 bases lying between them. Germline V lookup: CDR1 LNHDA, CDR2 SQIVND (reference sequence). The CDR3 protein is CASSIGPGDTGELFF. The CDR3 DNA follows: TGTGCCAGTAGTATCGGCCCAGGGGACACCGGGGAGCTGTTTTTT.

The CDR3 DNA follows: TGCAGTGCTAGAGAAACAACAGGGGCTTTTCTCGAGCAGTACTTC. Its protein product is CSARETTGAFLEQYF. This chain joins TRBV20-1 and TRBJ2-7; 7 positions agree with TRBD1. The CDR3 contains 15 residues. Per the germline V gene, CDR1 is DFQATT and CDR2 is SNEGSKA (reference sequence). The trim removed 0 bases at V and 6 bases at J, leaving 11 bases unmatched.

The genes are TRBV11-2 and TRBJ2-7; TRBD2 is a possible D gene (7 bases). V lost 6 bases to trimming and J lost 2 bases, with 17 bases between them. The CDR3 covers 15 residues. The germline V gene encodes CDR1 SGHAT and CDR2 FQNNGV. The CDR3 loop reads CASRKIGGLAYEQYV. As DNA, the CDR3 is TGTGCCAGCAGAAAAATCGGGGGGCTTGCCTACGAGCAGTACGTC.

This clonotype was counted only a few times. The chain employs TRBV6-2 or TRBV6-3 and TRBJ2-7; weak D call: TRBD2 (5 bases). Germline V gene data show CDR1 as MNHEY and CDR2 as SVGEGT. CDR3 length: 14 residues. V was clipped by 5 bases and J by 5 bases, with 16 bases between them. CDR3 nucleotide sequence: TGTGCCAGCAGTCCCCGCAGAGAGGGCCACGAGCAGTACGTC. Translated, it gives CASSPRREGHEQYV.

This chain links TRBV12-3 or TRBV12-4 with TRBJ2-7, with 7 bases matching TRBD1. With V trimmed by 6 bases and J by 0 bases, 2 bases remained unmatched. The CDR3 consists of 13 residues. This chain's CDR3 is CASRGQISYEQYF. In DNA form, the CDR3 reads TGTGCCAGCAGGGGACAGATCTCCTACGAGCAGTACTTC.

This clonotype was recorded a few times. Its ends do not fully match the called genes, so a read error is possible. The chain links TRBV20-1 to TRBJ2-7; D remains unclear. Germline V gene lookup returns CDR1 DFQATT and CDR2 SNEGSKA (reference sequence). This CDR3 is 11 amino acids long. CDR3 residues: CSAPDRAHVSF. The DNA for the CDR3 is TGCAGTGCTCCGGATCGGGCCCACGTAAGCTTC.

The chain carries TRBV11-2 and TRBJ2-1; D ambiguous. The CDR3 length is 15 residues. Trimming pared 8 bases from V and 2 bases from J, leaving 16 bases between. Germline V gene lookup returns CDR1 SGHAT and CDR2 FQNNGV. The CDR3 sequence is CASASLIRTYNEQFF. The CDR3 coding sequence is TGTGCCAGCGCTTCCCTGATCCGTACCTACAATGAGCAGTTCTTC.

This clonotype was counted only a few times. The chain has TRBV12-3 or TRBV12-4 and TRBJ2-1, with D perhaps TRBD1 (5 bases). The V end was cut by 8 bases, the J end by 11 bases, with 13 bases between. This CDR3 comprises 11 residues. The CDR3 region has the DNA TGTGCCAGCGATCGTCAGGGTCAGCAGTTCTTC. This sequence encodes CASDRQGQQFF.

This clonotype was found many times. The chain recombines TRBV20-1 with TRBJ2-1; the match to TRBD2 covers 12 bases. V was clipped by 2 bases and J by 6 bases; unmatched bases: 5. This CDR3 comprises 15 residues. Germline assignment: CDR1 DFQATT and CDR2 SNEGSKA (reference sequence). The CDR3 DNA reads as TGCAGTGCTAGAAGGACTAGCGGGGTGGCCAATGAGCAGTTCTTC. Protein: CSARRTSGVANEQFF.

This clonotype was seen more than once but under ten times. The chain has TRBV18 and TRBJ2-2; a possible D gene is TRBD1 (5 bases). V was pared by 4 bases and J by 1 base, with 7 bases between. From germline, CDR1 is KGHSH and CDR2 LQKENI. The CDR3 has 14 amino acids. CDR3 sequence: CASSQGQNTGELFF. Here the CDR3 DNA reads TGTGCCAGCTCACAAGGACAGAACACCGGGGAGCTGTTTTTT. Variable domain in full (rest from reference TRBV18 and TRBJ2-2): NAGVMQNPRHLVRRRGQEARLRCSPMKGHSHVYWYRQLPEEGLKFMVYLQKENIIDESGMPKERFSAEFPKEGPSILRIQQVVRGDSAAYFCASSQGQNTGELFFGEGSRLTVL.

The rearrangement links TRBV7-3 to TRBJ1-1, with a weak D call TRBD1 (5 bases). The CDR3 loop spans 15 amino acids. V was shortened by 3 bases and J by 2 bases, with 13 bases between the two germline ends. Germline V gives CDR1 SGHTA, CDR2 FQGTGA. CDR3 nucleotides: TGTGCCAGCAGCTTTTCACAGGATCTTAACACTGAAGCTTTCTTT. Its protein product is CASSFSQDLNTEAFF.

This rearrangement joins TRBV29-1 to TRBJ2-7; no definite D call. In germline, CDR1 is SQVTM, CDR2 ANQGSEA. This CDR3 comprises 10 residues. V lost 6 bases and J lost 5, with 8 bases in between. CDR3 nucleotides: TGCAGCGTACCCCCGGACGAGCAGTACGTC. Translating it yields CSVPPDEQYV.

This clonotype was seen many times. V gene TRBV4-1 combines with J gene TRBJ2-1, with 9 nucleotides matching TRBD2. CDR3 length equals 17 residues. The V segment lost 4 bases and the J segment 4 bases; nucleotides outside the gene matches: 11. Per germline, CDR1 MGHRA and CDR2 YSYEKL. CDR3 nucleotides: TGCGCCAGCAGCCCCCGAGATAGCGGGGGCTTATACAATGAGCAGTTCTTC. As protein: CASSPRDSGGLYNEQFF.

This clonotype occurred a few times. The chain uses TRBV19 and TRBJ1-6; unclear D gene. Looked up from germline, CDR1 is LNHDA and CDR2 is SQIVND (reference sequence). Trimming took 3 bases from V and 7 from J, leaving 7 bases between them. The CDR3 totals 13 residues. CDR3 bases: TGTGCCAGTAGTATTGGAGGGAATTCACCCCTCCACTTT. It translates to CASSIGGNSPLHF. The full variable domain, in which reference TRBV19 and TRBJ1-6 provide the parts outside the CDR3, is DGGITQSPKYLFRKEGQNVTLSCEQNLNHDAMYWYRQDPGQGLRLIYYSQIVNDFQKGDIAEGYSVSREKKESFPLTVTSAQKNPTAFYLCASSIGGNSPLHFGNGTRLTVT.

The genes are TRBV5-1 and TRBJ1-3; maybe TRBD1 (5 bases). In germline, CDR1 is SGHRS, CDR2 YFSETQ. CDR3 length: 16 residues. V was shortened by 0 bases and J by 1 base, with 11 bases between the two germline ends. The CDR3 spells CASSLDVGASGNTIYF. CDR3 bases: TGCGCCAGCAGCTTGGATGTAGGGGCGTCTGGAAACACCATATATTTT.

This sequence joins TRBV20-1 and TRBJ1-2, with a tentative D call TRBD1 (6 bases). Trimming pared 5 bases from V and 2 bases from J, leaving 15 bases between. Germline V lookup: CDR1 DFQATT, CDR2 SNEGSKA (reference sequence). The CDR3 extends over 14 amino acids. CDR3 DNA sequence: TGCAGTGCTCCTAGCCAAACAGGGAACTATGGCTACACCTTC. The encoded protein is CSAPSQTGNYGYTF.

The chain links TRBV4-1 to TRBJ1-4; D is ambiguous. V gave up 4 bases and J gave up 5 bases, with 17 bases separating them. Looked up from germline, CDR1 is MGHRA and CDR2 is YSYEKL. This CDR3 is 16 amino acids long. CDR3 residues: CASSRGPVGSNEKLFF. The CDR3, as DNA: TGCGCCAGCAGCCGTGGACCGGTAGGAAGCAATGAAAAACTGTTTTTT.

The J gene is TRBJ1-6, the V gene TRBV12-3 or TRBV12-4; tentative D call: TRBD1 (5 bases). The germline V and J ends were trimmed by 4 bases and 4 bases, with 14 bases remaining between them. This CDR3 is 16 amino acids long. This CDR3 is CASSSPPGAYNSPLHF. DNA for the CDR3: TGTGCCAGCAGTTCACCTCCCGGGGCATATAATTCACCCCTCCACTTT.

This clonotype was counted a few times. V is TRBV5-6 and J is TRBJ2-5; D may be TRBD1 or TRBD2 (6 bases each). The germline CDR1 and CDR2 sequences are SGHDT and YYEEEE. The CDR3 contains 16 residues. V was trimmed by 2 bases and J by 7 bases, leaving 21 bases between them. For the CDR3, the DNA is TGTGCCAGCAGCTTACCCCCCGTGGGGGGCCCAGGGACCCAGTACTTC. This codes for CASSLPPVGGPGTQYF. The entire variable domain, with the rest obtained from reference TRBV5-6 and TRBJ2-5, is as follows: DAGVTQSPTHLIKTRGQQVTLRCSPKSGHDTVSWYQQALGQGPQFIFQYYEEEERQRGNFPDRFSGHQFPNYSSELNVNALLLGDSALYLCASSLPPVGGPGTQYFGPGTRLLVL.

The count of this clonotype is one. The genes are TRBV5-1 and TRBJ1-6; D perhaps matches TRBD1 (5 bases). The CDR3 has 15 residues. The germline V and J ends were trimmed by 4 bases and 8 bases, with 16 bases remaining between them. Germline CDR1 SGHRS, CDR2 YFSETQ. As DNA, the CDR3 is TGCGCCAGCAGCGAGAGACGGGGGATCTATTCACCCCTCCACTTT. This codes for CASSERRGIYSPLHF.

This chain links TRBV6-2 or TRBV6-3 with TRBJ1-2, with a possible D match to TRBD1 (5 bases). Germline CDR1 and CDR2: MNHEY and SVGEGT. V lost 0 bases, J lost 7 bases, and 12 bases lay in between. The CDR3 extends over 14 amino acids. CDR3 protein: CASSYSFREVGYTF. CDR3 nucleotides: TGTGCCAGCAGTTACTCGTTCAGGGAAGTTGGCTACACCTTC.

This clonotype was seen a handful of times. The chain joins TRBV5-1 to TRBJ2-1; D may be TRBD2 (5 bases). CDR3 length: 13 amino acids. The V end lost 2 bases, the J end lost 5 bases, and 8 bases lay between the germline ends. Germline values: CDR1 SGHRS, CDR2 YFSETQ. The CDR3 coding sequence is TGCGCCAGCAGCTTACGGGAACACAATGAGCAGTTCTTC. Amino acid sequence: CASSLREHNEQFF. Drawing the rest from reference TRBV5-1 and TRBJ2-1, the complete variable domain is KAGVTQTPRYLIKTRGQQVTLSCSPISGHRSVSWYQQTPGQGLQFLFEYFSETQRNKGNFPGRFSGRQFSNSRSEMNVSTLELGDSALYLCASSLREHNEQFFGPGTRLTVL.

The table lists this clonotype with a few counts. The V call is TRBV14, the J call TRBJ2-5, with D unclear. The CDR3 covers 16 residues. From germline, CDR1 is SGHDN and CDR2 FVKESK. Trimming stripped 1 base from V and 2 bases from J, with 14 bases between. CDR3: CASSQAGRPLQETQYF. CDR3 sequence (DNA): TGTGCCAGCAGCCAAGCCGGCAGACCGCTACAAGAGACCCAGTACTTC.

This clonotype was seen only a few times. J is TRBJ1-1 and V is TRBV7-2; 9 bases map to TRBD1. J gave up 11 bases and V 6 bases, and 19 bases lay outside the gene matches. Looked up from germline, CDR1 is SGHTA and CDR2 is FQGNSA. The CDR3 is made up of 16 amino acids. As DNA, the CDR3 is TGTGCCAGCAGTATGCAATCCGGGACAGGGCCCCTTCGGGCTTTCTTT. It yields the protein CASSMQSGTGPLRAFF.

This clonotype has more than one count but fewer than ten. The chain recombines TRBV20-1 with TRBJ2-5; 12 nucleotides line up with TRBD2. Germline V gives CDR1 DFQATT, CDR2 SNEGSKA (reference sequence). Losses at the gene ends were 3 bases for V and 5 bases for J; bases not matched to a gene: 13. This CDR3 spans 17 amino acids. The CDR3 DNA sequence: TGCAGTGCTAGGGGGACCCTAGCGGGGGGGCCCTGGGAGACCCAGTACTTC. Its translation is CSARGTLAGGPWETQYF.